The rows below give T cell receptor beta chains drawn from one sample of a study of CD8 T cells in ankylosing spondylitis. TCRdb called the 5' RACE reads again in MiXCR, with one record for every CDR3 protein. The repertoire holds some 300,000 distinct CDR3 sequences, with roughly 20% as singletons. The sequenced material came from blood, either unsorted or a sorted T cell fraction (not recorded which). These receptors all come from a female donor with ankylosing spondylitis or in good health (not recorded which). Both conserved end residues are part of each CDR3. A D gene is named only where the DNA matches it firmly. Clone size is stated in some rows and not others, as once, few, many or a class when expanded.

size,J,length,V,D,DNA,CDR3
many,TRBJ1-6,14,TRBV10-3,NA,TGTGCCACGACCCCCGCGGCAGAGAGTTCACCCCTCCACTTT,CATTPAAESSPLHF
few,TRBJ2-3,14,TRBV24-1,NA,TGTGCCACCGCGGGATCTGGGTACTCAGATACGCAGTATTTT,CATAGSGYSDTQYF
few,TRBJ2-5,14,TRBV20-1,NA,TGCAGTGCTGGCCGAAATACCGGTGGGGAGACCCAGTACTTC,CSAGRNTGGETQYF
NA,TRBJ2-2,13,TRBV29-1,NA,TGCAGCAGCGCGGGGTACTCTGACGGGGAGCTGTTTTTT,CSSAGYSDGELFF
NA,TRBJ2-3,15,TRBV6-2/TRBV6-3,NA,TGTGCCAGCAGTTACCCTCATCGGGGTAGCGATACGCAGTATTTT,CASSYPHRGSDTQYF
many,TRBJ2-1,13,TRBV12-3/TRBV12-4,NA,TGTGCCAGCATCGAACGGACCTACAATGAGCAGTTCTTC,CASIERTYNEQFF
NA,TRBJ1-5,13,TRBV4-2,NA,TGTGCCAGCAGCCAAGATTTTAGTCAGCCCCAGCATTTT,CASSQDFSQPQHF
NA,TRBJ2-2,14,TRBV20-1,NA,TGCAGTGCTATGGTTGCGGGGAACACCGGGGAGCTGTTTTTT,CSAMVAGNTGELFF
few,TRBJ2-3,15,TRBV20-1,TRBD2,TGCAGTGCTAGATTTCCTAGCGGGAGCACAGATACGCAGTATTTT,CSARFPSGSTDTQYF
few,TRBJ2-7,15,TRBV12-3/TRBV12-4,TRBD1,TGTGCCAGCACCTCCGTAGGGACAGGGACCCACGAGCAGTACTTC,CASTSVGTGTHEQYF
few,TRBJ2-3,16,TRBV5-5,TRBD1,TGTGCCAGCAGCTTGGGTGGACAGGGGGGAGCAGATACGCAGTATTTT,CASSLGGQGGADTQYF
NA,TRBJ2-1,13,TRBV20-1,TRBD2,TGCAGCCCCTGGCGGGGGGCTTACGGGGAGCAGTTCTTC,CSPWRGAYGEQFF
few,TRBJ2-7,14,TRBV5-8,NA,TGTGCCAGCAGCCTTACGGGAGAGGGGCGGAAGCAGTACTTC,CASSLTGEGRKQYF
few,TRBJ2-1,15,TRBV6-1,NA,TGTGCCAGCAGTAGGGGGGCAGCAGCCACGAATGAGCAGTTCTTC,CASSRGAAATNEQFF
NA,TRBJ1-4,15,TRBV7-9,NA,TGTGCCAGCAGCTTAGCTGGGACGACCTATGAAAAACTGTTTTTT,CASSLAGTTYEKLFF
few,TRBJ2-4,16,TRBV20-1,NA,TGCAGTGCTAGATCTACATTAGAAGGCAGTTCGCGCATTCAGTACTTC,CSARSTLEGSSRIQYF
few,TRBJ1-1,15,TRBV28,TRBD1,TGTGCCAGCAGTTTATGGGGACAGGGCGGCAGTGAAGCTTTCTTT,CASSLWGQGGSEAFF
few,TRBJ1-1,13,TRBV20-1,NA,TGCAGTGCTAGAGTTAACAGGGCGGGTGAAGCTTTCTTT,CSARVNRAGEAFF
NA,TRBJ1-1,13,TRBV18,NA,TGTGCCAGCTCACCAGGGGTTGGCACTGAAGCTTTCTTT,CASSPGVGTEAFF
NA,TRBJ2-7,14,TRBV3-1,NA,TGTGCCAGCAGCCAAGAATTAGGATCGGGCGAGCAGTACTTC,CASSQELGSGEQYF
few,TRBJ2-5,16,TRBV15,NA,TGTGCCACCAGCAGAGATTTACCGGGAGCTTCCGAGACCCAGTACTTC,CATSRDLPGASETQYF
NA,TRBJ1-1,15,TRBV20-1,NA,TGCAGTGCTCCGAAGTCAGGGCGGCCGAACACTGAAGCTTTCTTT,CSAPKSGRPNTEAFF
NA,TRBJ1-1,16,TRBV19,TRBD1,TGTGCCAGTAGTATAGCGGGACAGGGGTCGAACACTGAAGCTTTCTTT,CASSIAGQGSNTEAFF
once,TRBJ1-1,21,TRBV11-2,NA,TGTGCCAGCAGCTTATTTTGGGTTTCTGTAGAATTACAGGTTGGGGGCACTGAAGCTTTCTTT,CASSLFWVSVELQVGGTEAFF
NA,TRBJ2-1,14,TRBV7-2,NA,TGTGCCAGCAGCTTAGCGATGGCGAACAATGAGCAGTTCTTC,CASSLAMANNEQFF
few,TRBJ2-1,14,TRBV20-1,TRBD2,TGCAGTGCTGGGGGGGGACTAGGTTTCAATGAGCAGTTCTTC,CSAGGGLGFNEQFF
many,TRBJ2-3,17,TRBV4-3,NA,TGCGCCAGCAGCCAAGAGGTCCAGTCTGCCTTCACAGATACGCAGTATTTT,CASSQEVQSAFTDTQYF
few,TRBJ2-2,18,TRBV21-1,NA,TGTGCCAGTCGAACAGGGGGCCCCTTGGAGTCTTTCACCGGGGAGCTGTTTTTT,CASRTGGPLESFTGELFF
few,TRBJ2-5,13,TRBV7-2,TRBD1,TGTGCCAGCAGCCGGGACAGGAGGGAGACCCAGTACTTC,CASSRDRRETQYF
NA,TRBJ2-5,15,TRBV20-1,NA,TGCAGTGCTAGAGATCCGAGAACTGGTAGTCAGACCCAGTACTTC,CSARDPRTGSQTQYF
NA,TRBJ2-7,10,TRBV23-1,NA,TGCGCCAGCATTCGTCGCGAGCAGTACTTC,CASIRREQYF
few,TRBJ2-1,15,TRBV6-2/TRBV6-3,TRBD2,TGTGCCAGCACCTATTTAGCGGGAGGGTACAATGAGCAGTTCTTC,CASTYLAGGYNEQFF
NA,TRBJ2-7,13,TRBV6-2/TRBV6-3,NA,TGTGCCAGCAGTTACACCAGGGGTTACGAGCAGTACTTC,CASSYTRGYEQYF
NA,TRBJ1-1,16,TRBV20-1,NA,TGCAGTGCTAGAGATCTCCAACGACGACTGAACACTGAAGCTTTCTTT,CSARDLQRRLNTEAFF
many,TRBJ1-3,13,TRBV6-2/TRBV6-3,NA,TGTGCCAGCACCTGGGTCTCTGGAAACACCATATATTTT,CASTWVSGNTIYF
few,TRBJ2-1,12,TRBV20-1,NA,TGCAGTGCTAAACGACAGAACAATGAGCAGTTCTTC,CSAKRQNNEQFF
NA,TRBJ2-3,15,TRBV4-2,TRBD2,TGTGCCAGCAGCCAGCTAGCGGGAGGGCCAGATACGCAGTATTTT,CASSQLAGGPDTQYF
NA,TRBJ2-3,13,TRBV19,NA,TGTGCCAGTAGTACCGGACCTCCAGATACGCAGTATTTT,CASSTGPPDTQYF
NA,TRBJ2-1,16,TRBV27,NA,TGTGCCAGCAATCAGTTAGCGCGCCCTGGGGCCAATGAGCAGTTCTTC,CASNQLARPGANEQFF
NA,TRBJ2-7,13,TRBV29-1,TRBD1,TGCAGCGTTGCAATCCAGGGACAGGGGGAGCAGTACTTC,CSVAIQGQGEQYF
few,TRBJ2-1,14,TRBV7-9,NA,TGTGCCAGCAGCTCTGGTGGATCCTACAATGAGCAGTTCTTC,CASSSGGSYNEQFF
NA,TRBJ1-5,12,TRBV7-2,NA,TGTGCCAGCAGCCAAGGGCAGAGAACCCAGCATTTT,CASSQGQRTQHF
NA,TRBJ2-1,16,TRBV24-1,TRBD2,TGTGCCACCAGTGAGGGGACTAGCGGGAGATACGATGAGCAGTTCTTC,CATSEGTSGRYDEQFF
few,TRBJ1-5,12,TRBV10-3,NA,TGTGCCATCAGTGCCGTCAATCAGCCCCAGCATTTT,CAISAVNQPQHF
NA,TRBJ1-5,16,TRBV12-3/TRBV12-4,NA,TGTGCCAGCAGTTTCGGCTCCCGGAGGGGCAATCAGCCCCAGCATTTT,CASSFGSRRGNQPQHF
NA,TRBJ2-6,16,TRBV5-1,NA,TGCGCCAGCAGCTCGGGGCGGGGATCTGGGGCCAACGTCCTGACTTTC,CASSSGRGSGANVLTF
many,TRBJ1-1,15,TRBV4-1,NA,TGCGCCAGCAGCCAATTCGATCGGGCCAACACTGAAGCTTTCTTT,CASSQFDRANTEAFF
few,TRBJ1-2,14,TRBV5-6,TRBD1,TGTGCCAGCAGCTTCGGGACAGGGACATATGGCTACACCTTC,CASSFGTGTYGYTF
few,TRBJ2-3,15,TRBV19,TRBD2,TGTGCCAGTAGTATGGCGGCTAGCGGGACAGATACGCAGTATTTT,CASSMAASGTDTQYF
NA,TRBJ2-7,15,TRBV5-1,NA,TGCGCCAGCAGCTTGGCCGGCCAGGGGTTCTACGAGCAGTACTTC,CASSLAGQGFYEQYF
NA,TRBJ1-1,14,TRBV15,TRBD1,TGTGCCACCAGCGGCCGGGACAGCCTCGCTGAAGCTTTCTTT,CATSGRDSLAEAFF
NA,TRBJ1-1,12,TRBV6-2/TRBV6-3,NA,TGTGCCAGCACCCATTCAGGCACTGAAGCTTTCTTT,CASTHSGTEAFF
few,TRBJ1-2,15,TRBV30,TRBD1,TGTGCCTGGACCCGGGACAGGGTACCTAACTATGGCTACACCTTC,CAWTRDRVPNYGYTF
NA,TRBJ2-4,17,TRBV7-3,NA,TGTGCCAGCAGCCCCAGTGGGGGGCCTCTAGCCAAAAACATTCAGTACTTC,CASSPSGGPLAKNIQYF
NA,TRBJ2-3,16,TRBV21-1,NA,TGTGCCAGCAGCTCTATTAGAGGGACTAGACAATGGACGCAGTATTTT,CASSSIRGTRQWTQYF